The 8 T cell receptor beta chains in this list originate from one sample, sequenced in a study of T-cell memory formation after mild COVID-19 (dated by TCRdb to the early 2020s). Library creation used 5' RACE. The sequencer was an Illumina NovaSeq 6000. TCRdb reprocessing: public reads trimmed at Q25 with fastp, clones called with MiXCR, in-frame beta chains kept. When rows share a CDR3 protein, they turn into one entry using the most common DNA and genes. The sample contains some 160,000 distinct CDR3 sequences, approximately 13% of them found a single time. The ten largest clones take up roughly 3.3% of the sample. The sample was PBMCs or a T cell subset sorted from them (not recorded which). These receptors were collected from a man younger than 30 who had mild COVID-19 (a few samples of this study predate the infection). The sample titles of this study are shuffled in the database, so cell type and time point are left out; the donor was told from shared clones.

This chain uses TRBV5-1 with TRBJ2-3; TRBD2 matches 8 bases. Per the germline V gene, CDR1 is SGHRS and CDR2 is YFSETQ. V trimming: 6 bases; J trimming: 1 base; junction bases outside the gene matches: 7. The CDR3 spans 15 residues. As DNA, the CDR3 is TGCGCCAGCACAGAGTCAGCGGGGGGCACAGATACGCAGTATTTT. Its translation: CASTESAGGTDTQYF.

This clonotype was seen a few times. CDR3 region: CASSQEGQGAGETQYF. As DNA, the CDR3 is TGTGCCAGCAGCCAAGAGGGACAGGGGGCAGGAGAGACCCAGTACTTC. The gene calls are TRBV4-2 and TRBJ2-5, with TRBD1 identical over 12 bases. The germline gives CDR1 LGHNA, CDR2 YNFKEQ. The CDR3 covers 16 residues. With V trimmed by 0 bases and J by 4 bases, 3 bases remained unmatched.

The gene calls are TRBV18 and TRBJ1-6, with D tentatively TRBD1 (6 bases). The CDR3 covers 14 residues. CDR1 and CDR2 (germline): KGHSH, LQKENI. The V gene lost 8 bases and the J gene lost 4 bases, with 12 bases spanning the gap. CDR3 loop: CASNSGQYNSPLHF. CDR3 nucleotides: TGTGCCAGCAACTCCGGACAGTATAATTCACCCCTCCACTTT.

The chain employs TRBV7-2 and TRBJ2-1; 13 positions agree with TRBD2. Germline loops: CDR1 SGHTA, CDR2 FQGNSA. J lost 4 bases, V lost 6 bases, and 3 bases had no gene match. The CDR3 length is 15 residues. The CDR3 DNA sequence: TGTGCCAGCAGACTAGCGGGGGGGCGGTACAATGAGCAGTTCTTC. Its protein product is CASRLAGGRYNEQFF.

This clonotype was detected a few times. V usage is TRBV12-3 or TRBV12-4 and J usage is TRBJ1-2; TRBD1 matches 10 bases. The V gene end was trimmed by 3 bases and the J gene end by 14 bases; junction bases not matched to a gene: 6. The CDR3 covers 12 residues. CDR3 DNA: TGTGCCAGCAGTTTCCGGACAGGGGGGTATACCTTC. It specifies CASSFRTGGYTF.

The V call is TRBV7-9, the J call TRBJ1-5; D ambiguous. CDR3 length: 14 residues. Trimming removed 5 bases from V and 4 bases from J, with 12 bases in between. CDR1 and CDR2 from the germline V gene are SEHNR and FQNEAQ (reference sequence). CDR3 sequence reads: CASSTGLGNQPQHF. The CDR3 coding sequence is TGTGCCAGCAGCACGGGCCTCGGGAATCAGCCCCAGCATTTT.

This clonotype came up many times. V gene TRBV2 combines with J gene TRBJ2-3, with 8 bases identical to TRBD2. With V trimmed by 6 bases and J by 1 base, 3 bases remained unmatched. The length of the CDR3 is 14 residues. Germline loops: CDR1 SNHLY, CDR2 FYNNEI. The CDR3: CASRPLAGTDTQYF. The CDR3 nucleotides read TGTGCCAGCAGACCACTAGCGGGCACAGATACGCAGTATTTT.

The rearrangement uses TRBV7-2 and TRBJ2-3, with TRBD1 identical over 10 bases. Germline-derived CDR1 and CDR2 are SGHTA and FQGNSA. V lost 5 bases, J lost 4 bases, and 6 bases stayed unmatched. The CDR3 is 15 residues long. CDR3 protein: CASSGLGQGADTQYF. As DNA, the CDR3 is TGTGCCAGCAGCGGGCTTGGACAGGGGGCAGATACGCAGTATTTT.